Listed below are T cell receptor beta chains from one sample, sequenced in a study of identical twins. TCRdb fed the 5' RACE reads into MiXCR, producing one record per CDR3 protein. The data show hundreds of thousands of distinct CDR3 sequences, with 9% to 15% seen just once and about 1.6% held by the top ten. These data also formed part of another study, on yellow fever vaccine responses in identical twins.

Specimen: PBMCs. These TCRs come from a young woman in good health. Both conserved end residues are part of each CDR3. D genes are given only for firm matches. A row's size may be missing; if present it is once, few, many or a size class.

clone_size,d_call,j_call,v_call,cdr3_aa,cdr3_nt
.,TRBD1,TRBJ2-1,TRBV24-1,CATSWTGGYNEQFF,TGTGCCACCAGTTGGACAGGGGGGTACAATGAGCAGTTCTTC
.,TRBD2,TRBJ2-1,TRBV4-1,CASSQSGTSGRNEQFF,TGCGCCAGCAGCCAAAGCGGGACTAGCGGGAGAAATGAGCAGTTCTTC
few,.,TRBJ2-1,TRBV4-2,CASSQVAARAYNEQFF,TGTGCCAGCAGCCAAGTAGCGGCCCGGGCCTACAATGAGCAGTTCTTC
.,.,TRBJ2-1,TRBV19,CASSIAPAAYNEQFF,TGTGCCAGTAGTATTGCCCCCGCGGCATACAATGAGCAGTTCTTC
few,TRBD1,TRBJ1-1,TRBV4-1,CASSQGQGMRTEAFF,TGCGCCAGCAGCCAAGGACAGGGAATGCGCACTGAAGCTTTCTTT
few,.,TRBJ2-4,TRBV20-1,CSAKTTAKNIQYF,TGCAGTGCTAAGACGACAGCCAAAAACATTCAGTACTTC
few,.,TRBJ2-7,TRBV5-1,CASSSAQTGNEQYF,TGCGCCAGCAGCTCGGCCCAGACGGGAAACGAGCAGTACTTC
many,TRBD1,TRBJ2-1,TRBV7-8,CASSRKRDSSYNEQFF,TGTGCCAGCAGCCGAAAACGGGACAGCTCCTACAATGAGCAGTTCTTC
many,TRBD2,TRBJ2-5,TRBV5-1,CASSWLGLAEETQYF,TGCGCCAGCAGCTGGCTAGGACTAGCCGAAGAGACCCAGTACTTC
many,.,TRBJ2-7,TRBV6-5,CASSSVDLYEQYF,TGTGCCAGCAGTTCGGTGGATCTATACGAGCAGTACTTC
few,.,TRBJ1-3,TRBV12-3/TRBV12-4,CASSLENSSGNTIYF,TGTGCCAGCAGTTTGGAGAACAGCTCTGGAAACACCATATATTTT
.,TRBD2,TRBJ2-2,TRBV11-1,CASRRAGLAGETNTGELFF,TGTGCCAGCAGAAGAGCGGGACTAGCGGGAGAGACGAACACCGGGGAGCTGTTTTTT
.,TRBD2,TRBJ2-2,TRBV4-2,CASSLGERGNTGELFF,TGTGCCAGCAGCCTGGGCGAGCGGGGGAACACCGGGGAGCTGTTTTTT
.,TRBD2,TRBJ2-7,TRBV12-3/TRBV12-4,CASSTLLAGGRYEQYF,TGTGCCAGCAGCACCCTACTAGCGGGAGGTCGGTACGAGCAGTACTTC
many,TRBD2,TRBJ2-5,TRBV12-3/TRBV12-4,CASRRGRRETQYF,TGTGCCAGCAGGCGCGGGAGAAGGGAGACCCAGTACTTC
many,.,TRBJ1-5,TRBV3-1,CASSRGDSGQPQHF,TGTGCCAGCAGCCGGGGAGATAGTGGTCAGCCCCAGCATTTT
.,.,TRBJ2-5,TRBV3-1,CASSPQGGGADETQYF,TGTGCCAGCAGCCCACAAGGTGGGGGGGCTGATGAGACCCAGTACTTC
few,.,TRBJ1-1,TRBV12-3/TRBV12-4,CASSFGSLGTEAFF,TGTGCCAGCAGTTTCGGCAGCCTGGGCACTGAAGCTTTCTTT
few,.,TRBJ2-3,TRBV7-6,CASTIDHGVGDTQYF,TGTGCCAGCACCATCGATCACGGCGTGGGAGATACGCAGTATTTT
.,.,TRBJ2-1,TRBV12-3/TRBV12-4,CASSPSDTLEQFF,TGTGCCAGCAGCCCCTCGGACACCTTAGAGCAGTTCTTC
.,TRBD1,TRBJ2-2,TRBV14,CASRPRQGHGELFF,TGTGCCAGCAGACCCCGACAGGGCCACGGGGAGCTGTTTTTT
few,.,TRBJ2-5,TRBV5-1,CASSLASLWGDATQYF,TGCGCCAGCAGCTTGGCGTCACTCTGGGGGGATGCGACCCAGTACTTC
.,.,TRBJ2-7,TRBV2,CASSEEDVEQYF,TGTGCCAGCAGTGAGGAGGACGTCGAGCAGTACTTC
many,.,TRBJ2-7,TRBV3-1,CASSQDAGMIYEQYF,TGTGCCAGCAGCCAAGATGCGGGAATGATCTACGAGCAGTACTTC
many,.,TRBJ1-1,TRBV20-1,CSASAGNTEAFF,TGCAGTGCTAGTGCAGGGAACACTGAAGCTTTCTTT
.,TRBD2,TRBJ2-5,TRBV2,CASSQTSGRPETQYF,TGTGCCAGCAGTCAAACTAGCGGGAGGCCGGAGACCCAGTACTTC
few,TRBD1,TRBJ2-2,TRBV25-1,CASTRQGFGELFF,TGTGCCAGCACCCGACAGGGTTTTGGGGAGCTGTTTTTT
.,.,TRBJ2-5,TRBV10-3,CAISEGKAPGPEETQYF,TGTGCCATCAGTGAAGGGAAGGCCCCGGGACCCGAAGAGACCCAGTACTTC
many,.,TRBJ2-5,TRBV20-1,CSARDRPGAQYF,TGCAGTGCTAGGGACAGGCCGGGGGCCCAGTACTTC
.,.,TRBJ2-3,TRBV11-2,CASSFPAVSLADTQYF,TGTGCCAGCAGCTTCCCGGCAGTTTCCCTCGCAGATACGCAGTATTTT
few,TRBD2,TRBJ2-5,TRBV7-9,CASSLREVAETQYF,TGTGCCAGCAGCCTCCGGGAGGTCGCAGAGACCCAGTACTTC